This T cell receptor beta chain was found in a study of blood T cell repertoires in COVID-19. For the study at large: COVID-19 samples collected from the United States, Italy and Spain covered acute and convalescent phases. The analysed material was cDNA or gDNA that came from T cells, B-cell-depleted T cells, or PBMCs.

Germline CDR1 reads SGHKS; CDR2 reads YYEKEE (reference sequence). V dropped 0 bases and J dropped 2 bases, with 5 bases sitting between them. The CDR3 is 14 residues long. Original data processing: It was from reference gene primer amplification that nucleated cell counts were estimated. The table came from immunoSEQ multiplex PCR; TCRdb's copy has only in-frame clones and leaves some out. Clone size and the V and J calls come from that table; the DNA yielded D and trimming. The repertoire holds around 230,000 clones, with approximately 90% as singletons. This TCR came from a man under 40 who had recovered from COVID-19. The rearrangement links TRBV5-5 to TRBJ1-4, with a tentative D call TRBD1 (5 bases). The source material was peripheral blood. The CDR3 region has the DNA TGTGCCAGCAGCTTGGGACAGACTAATGAAAAACTGTTTTTT. It translates to CASSLGQTNEKLFF. The full variable domain, with the rest looked up from reference TRBV5-5 and TRBJ1-4, is DAGVTQSPTHLIKTRGQQVTLRCSPISGHKSVSWYQQVLGQGPQFIFQYYEKEERGRGNFPDRFSARQFPNYSSELNVNALLLGDSALYLCASSLGQTNEKLFFGSGTQLSVL.